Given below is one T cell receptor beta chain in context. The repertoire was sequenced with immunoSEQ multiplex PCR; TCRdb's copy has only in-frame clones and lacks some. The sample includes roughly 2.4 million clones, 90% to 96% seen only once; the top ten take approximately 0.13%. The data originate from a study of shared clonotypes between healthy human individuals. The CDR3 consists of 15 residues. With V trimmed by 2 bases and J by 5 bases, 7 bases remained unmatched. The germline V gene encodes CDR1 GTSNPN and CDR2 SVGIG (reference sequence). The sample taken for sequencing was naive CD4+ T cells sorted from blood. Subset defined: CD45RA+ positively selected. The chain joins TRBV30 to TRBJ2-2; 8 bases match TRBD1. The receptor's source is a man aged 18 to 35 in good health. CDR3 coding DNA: TGTGCCTGGAGTCAAATGGACAGGGAGACCGGGGAGCTGTTTTTT. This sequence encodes CAWSQMDRETGELFF.